This TCR beta chain appears in the sequencing data of a study of control samples from healthy donors and cancer patients. Libraries were prepared by immunoSEQ multiplex PCR; TCRdb keeps only in-frame clonotypes and omits some of them. There are 100,000 to 150,000 clones in the sample; 75% to 95% occur only once, and 2% to 3% lies in the top ten. From germline, CDR1 is ENHRY and CDR2 SYGVKD. Trimming left V 6 bases short and J 4 bases short, with 9 bases between. CDR3 length: 13 amino acids. Specimen: blood. The sequence was obtained from a man between 40 and 49 years old in good health. This chain uses TRBV10-3 with TRBJ1-4, with D unclear. As DNA, the CDR3 is TGTGCCATCAGCGGGGAAGATAATGAAAAACTGTTTTTT. This sequence encodes CAISGEDNEKLFF.